The 19 T cell receptor beta chains below come from one sample, sequenced in a study of identical twins. TCRdb passed the 5' RACE reads through MiXCR, listing each CDR3 protein once. The table lists around 490,000 distinct CDR3 sequences, about 13% of them singletons. These same data were also listed under a study on yellow fever vaccine responses in identical twins.

The sequenced material came from CD4+ T cells sorted from blood. The receptors were sampled from a woman between 18 and 29 years old in good health.

The V and J genes are TRBV28 and TRBJ1-5; TRBD1 agrees at 8 bases. The germline CDR1 and CDR2 sequences are MDHEN and SYDVKM. V shed 5 bases and J 9 bases; nucleotides not matched to a gene: 9. This CDR3 region has 14 residues. The CDR3 DNA follows: TGTGCCAGCAGTCCTAGACAGGGGTTTGGGCCCCAGCATTTT. Amino acid sequence: CASSPRQGFGPQHF.

The V and J genes are TRBV20-1 and TRBJ2-1; D gene ambiguous. V lost 7 bases and J lost 6, with 10 bases in between. The CDR3 sequence is 11 residues long. Germline lookup yields CDR1 DFQATT and CDR2 SNEGSKA (reference sequence). CDR3: CSVNHGNEQFF. CDR3 bases: TGCAGTGTCAACCATGGCAATGAGCAGTTCTTC.

The rearrangement uses TRBV27 and TRBJ2-1; 9 nucleotides align to TRBD2. The germline CDR1 and CDR2 sequences are MNHEY and SMNVEV (reference sequence). This CDR3 region has 16 residues. J was trimmed by 3 bases and V by 3 bases; bases with no gene match: 6. The CDR3 sequence is CASSLGREGIYNEQFF. CDR3 in DNA: TGTGCCAGCAGTTTGGGGCGGGAGGGCATCTACAATGAGCAGTTCTTC.

This clonotype was observed a handful of times. The chain employs TRBV7-2 and TRBJ1-2; D is perhaps TRBD1 (6 bases). V lost 5 bases to trimming and J lost 8 bases, with 24 bases between them. Germline CDR1 SGHTA, CDR2 FQGNSA. The CDR3 extends over 16 amino acids. CDR3 nucleotides: TGTGCCAGCAGCCAGGCCATAAGCGGGCAGGACAGAGGCTACACCTTC. This sequence encodes CASSQAISGQDRGYTF.

This clonotype showed up many times. The chain combines TRBV29-1 with TRBJ2-4, with D tentatively TRBD2 (5 bases). This CDR3 is built from 17 residues. V lost 0 bases to trimming and J lost 0 bases, with 15 bases between them. Per the germline V gene, CDR1 is SQVTM and CDR2 is ANQGSEA. The CDR3 DNA reads TGCAGCGTTGAAGATCGTACGGAAGGACTAGCCAAAAACATTCAGTACTTC. Translation: CSVEDRTEGLAKNIQYF. Full variable domain (remainder filled in from reference TRBV29-1 and TRBJ2-4): SAVISQKPSRDICQRGTSLTIQCQVDSQVTMMFWYRQQPGQSLTLIATANQGSEATYESGFVIDKFPISRPNLTFSTLTVSNMSPEDSSIYLCSVEDRTEGLAKNIQYFGAGTRLSVL.

This clonotype has a count of ten or more. The chain is built from TRBV7-9 and TRBJ2-4; D call uncertain. This CDR3 region has 15 residues. Germline CDR1 SEHNR, CDR2 FQNEAQ (reference sequence). Trimming took off 0 bases at V and 7 bases at J, with 13 bases between the two ends. This CDR3 reads CASSLALGDTNIQYF. CDR3 nucleotides: TGTGCCAGCAGCTTAGCTTTAGGCGATACGAACATTCAGTACTTC.

This clonotype has only a few counts. This sequence joins TRBV7-9 and TRBJ1-4; weak D call: TRBD1 (5 bases). The CDR3 totals 15 residues. Germline V gene sequence: CDR1 SEHNR, CDR2 FQNEAQ (reference sequence). V lost 6 bases and J 7 bases, leaving 18 bases between the germline ends. CDR3 coding DNA: TGTGCCAGCAGTGCATCTGGTAGAGGGACTGAAAAACTGTTTTTT. Translated: CASSASGRGTEKLFF.

This clonotype appeared many times. The rearrangement uses TRBV12-3 or TRBV12-4 and TRBJ2-4; TRBD1 or TRBD2 may be the D gene (5 bases each). V lost 5 bases and J lost 1, with 9 bases in between. The CDR3 is 14 amino acids. DNA of the CDR3: TGTGCCAGCAGTGGGACGGGGGCCAAAAACATTCAGTACTTC. Its protein is CASSGTGAKNIQYF.

Many counts were recorded for this clonotype. The chain joins TRBV29-1 to TRBJ2-7; D gene ambiguous. Germline CDR1 SQVTM, CDR2 ANQGSEA. Trimming took off 5 bases at V and 0 bases at J, with 14 bases between the two ends. This CDR3 comprises 14 residues. The CDR3 sequence: CSVTDRLSSYEQYF. The CDR3 region has the DNA TGCAGCGTTACAGATCGGTTGAGCTCCTACGAGCAGTACTTC.

This clonotype has at least ten counts. V is TRBV3-1 and J is TRBJ2-7, with 8 bases identical to TRBD1. The CDR3 loop spans 15 amino acids. The ends lost 1 base at V and 3 bases at J; junction bases unmatched: 5. Germline V gene data show CDR1 as LGHDT and CDR2 as YNNKEL (reference sequence). The CDR3: CASSQGSGGFYEQYF. CDR3 in DNA: TGTGCCAGCAGCCAAGGTTCAGGGGGCTTCTACGAGCAGTACTTC.

The V and J genes are TRBV7-2 and TRBJ2-2; perhaps TRBD2 as D (6 bases). V lost 6 bases and J 3 bases, leaving 11 bases between the germline ends. This CDR3 has 14 amino acids. Germline values: CDR1 SGHTA, CDR2 FQGNSA. CDR3 sequence (DNA): TGTGCCAGCAGGCGGGGTACAGACACCGGGGAGCTGTTTTTT. Protein sequence: CASRRGTDTGELFF.

This chain uses TRBV24-1 with TRBJ2-2; D uncertain. There are 15 residues in the CDR3. CDR1 KGHDR and CDR2 SFDVKD come from the germline V gene. V lost 1 base and J lost 1, with 6 bases in between. This CDR3 reads CATSDFRRNTGELFF. CDR3 nucleotides: TGTGCCACCAGTGATTTCCGCAGGAACACCGGGGAGCTGTTTTTT.

The chain combines TRBV24-1 with TRBJ2-1, with D perhaps TRBD2 (6 bases). The germline CDR1 and CDR2 sequences are KGHDR and SFDVKD. The CDR3 covers 13 residues. Trimming took off 1 base at V and 9 bases at J, with 9 bases between the two ends. CDR3 DNA: TGTGCCACCAGTGATTTTGGGGGAGGTGAGCAGTTCTTC. This codes for CATSDFGGGEQFF.

This rearrangement joins TRBV20-1 to TRBJ2-1, with TRBD2 identical over 9 bases. The CDR3 extends over 16 amino acids. CDR1 is DFQATT and CDR2 is SNEGSKA in the germline V gene (reference sequence). V lost 6 bases and J lost 6; bases outside the gene matches: 15. The CDR3 DNA is TGCAGTGCCCCCCCCCTAGCGGGGCCAGCCCTCAATGAGCAGTTCTTC. Its translation: CSAPPLAGPALNEQFF.

The rearrangement links TRBV14 to TRBJ2-5; D call uncertain. Per the germline V gene, CDR1 is SGHDN and CDR2 is FVKESK. V was cut by 0 bases and J by 2 bases, with 7 bases left in between. This CDR3 is 14 amino acids long. CDR3: CASSQEWSQETQYF. The CDR3 DNA reads as TGTGCCAGCAGCCAAGAGTGGTCACAAGAGACCCAGTACTTC.

This chain joins TRBV6-9 and TRBJ2-1; D is ambiguous. Germline V gene data show CDR1 as MNHGY and CDR2 as SVAAGI. V lost 6 bases, J lost 0 bases, and 12 bases lay in between. The CDR3 contains 15 residues. The CDR3 coding sequence is TGTGCCAGCAGGGGCTCGCGTCTCTCCTACAATGAGCAGTTCTTC. This gives the protein CASRGSRLSYNEQFF.

This clonotype was seen only a few times. This chain links TRBV19 with TRBJ2-7; D is unclear. This CDR3 spans 13 amino acids. V gave up 5 bases and J gave up 0 bases, with 8 bases separating them. Germline V gene lookup returns CDR1 LNHDA and CDR2 SQIVND (reference sequence). CDR3 protein: CASSPYGSYEQYF. The CDR3 nucleotides are TGTGCCAGTAGTCCCTACGGCTCCTACGAGCAGTACTTC.

The genes are TRBV6-5 and TRBJ2-5, with D possibly matching TRBD2 (5 bases). Germline V gives CDR1 MNHEY, CDR2 SVGAGI. The CDR3 totals 16 residues. V lost 2 bases and J 5 bases, leaving 18 bases between the germline ends. The DNA of the CDR3 is TGTGCCAGCAGTTACAGGCGGGCCCAAATGGGGGAGACCCAGTACTTC. This gives the protein CASSYRRAQMGETQYF.

J is TRBJ2-7 and V is TRBV7-9, with D possibly matching TRBD2 (6 bases). The CDR3 is made up of 13 amino acids. Germline lookup yields CDR1 SEHNR and CDR2 FQNEAQ (reference sequence). V was clipped by 11 bases and J by 4 bases, with 18 bases between them. The CDR3 coding sequence is TGTGCCGGGGGGACTCCCAGGAGTTACGAGCAGTACTTC. This codes for CAGGTPRSYEQYF.